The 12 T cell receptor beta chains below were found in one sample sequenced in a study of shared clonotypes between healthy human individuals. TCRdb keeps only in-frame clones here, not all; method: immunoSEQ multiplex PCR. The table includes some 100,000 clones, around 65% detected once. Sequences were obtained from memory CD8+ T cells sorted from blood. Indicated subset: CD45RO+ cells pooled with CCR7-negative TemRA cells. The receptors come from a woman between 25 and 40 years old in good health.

CDR3 sequence (DNA): TGTGCCAGCAGTTCCCTCGGGTCGGGAGGGAACGAGCAGTACTTC. Its translation is CASSSLGSGGNEQYF. The chain joins TRBV28 to TRBJ2-7; TRBD2 matches 8 bases. The CDR3 has 15 amino acids. Trimming took 4 bases from V and 5 from J; bases not matched to a gene: 10. Per germline, CDR1 MDHEN and CDR2 SYDVKM.

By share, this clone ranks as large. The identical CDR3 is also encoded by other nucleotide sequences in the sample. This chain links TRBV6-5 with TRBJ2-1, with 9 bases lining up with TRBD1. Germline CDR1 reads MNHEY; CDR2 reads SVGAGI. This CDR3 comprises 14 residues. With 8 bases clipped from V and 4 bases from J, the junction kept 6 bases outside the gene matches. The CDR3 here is CASGGTGTYNEQFF. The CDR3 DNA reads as TGTGCCAGCGGGGGGACAGGGACTTACAATGAGCAGTTCTTC.

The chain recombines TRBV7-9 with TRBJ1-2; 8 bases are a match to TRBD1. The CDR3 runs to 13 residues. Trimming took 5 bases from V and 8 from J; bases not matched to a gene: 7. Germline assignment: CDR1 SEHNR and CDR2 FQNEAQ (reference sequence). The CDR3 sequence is CASSLGTGGGYTF. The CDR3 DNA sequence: TGTGCCAGCAGCCTCGGGACAGGAGGAGGCTACACCTTC.

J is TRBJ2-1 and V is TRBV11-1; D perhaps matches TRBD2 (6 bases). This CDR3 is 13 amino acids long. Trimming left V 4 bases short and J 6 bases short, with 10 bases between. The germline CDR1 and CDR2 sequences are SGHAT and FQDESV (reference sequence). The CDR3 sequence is CASSSGGGNEQFF. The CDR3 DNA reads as TGTGCCAGCAGCTCCGGGGGTGGCAATGAGCAGTTCTTC. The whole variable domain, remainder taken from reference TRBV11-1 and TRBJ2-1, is EAEVAQSPRYKITEKSQAVAFWCDPISGHATLYWYRQILGQGPELLVQFQDESVVDDSQLPKDRFSAERLKGVDSTLKIQPAELGDSAMYLCASSSGGGNEQFFGPGTRLTVL.

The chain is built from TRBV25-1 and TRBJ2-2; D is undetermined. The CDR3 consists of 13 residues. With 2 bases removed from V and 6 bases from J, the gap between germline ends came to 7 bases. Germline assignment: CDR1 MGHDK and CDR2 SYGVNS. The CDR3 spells CASSEPGPGELFF. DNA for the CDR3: TGTGCCAGCAGTGAACCCGGGCCCGGGGAGCTGTTTTTT.

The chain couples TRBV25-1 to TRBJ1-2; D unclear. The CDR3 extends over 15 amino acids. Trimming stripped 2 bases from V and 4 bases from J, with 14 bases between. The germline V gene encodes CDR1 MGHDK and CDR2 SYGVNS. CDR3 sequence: CASSEGSVTAYGYTF. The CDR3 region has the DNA TGTGCCAGCAGTGAAGGAAGTGTCACCGCCTATGGCTACACCTTC.

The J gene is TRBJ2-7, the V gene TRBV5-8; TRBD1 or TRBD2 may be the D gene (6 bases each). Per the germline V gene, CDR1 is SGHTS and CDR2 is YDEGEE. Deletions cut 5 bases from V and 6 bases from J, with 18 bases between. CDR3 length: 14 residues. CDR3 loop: CASSNLPGAGEQYF. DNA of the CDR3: TGTGCCAGCAGTAATCTCCCGGGGGCTGGCGAGCAGTACTTC.

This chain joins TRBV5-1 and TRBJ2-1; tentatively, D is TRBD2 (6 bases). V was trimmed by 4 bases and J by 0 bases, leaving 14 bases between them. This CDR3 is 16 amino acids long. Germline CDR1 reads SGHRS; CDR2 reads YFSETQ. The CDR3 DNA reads TGCGCCAGCAGCCCATCAGCGGGTGGCTCCTACAATGAGCAGTTCTTC. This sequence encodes CASSPSAGGSYNEQFF.

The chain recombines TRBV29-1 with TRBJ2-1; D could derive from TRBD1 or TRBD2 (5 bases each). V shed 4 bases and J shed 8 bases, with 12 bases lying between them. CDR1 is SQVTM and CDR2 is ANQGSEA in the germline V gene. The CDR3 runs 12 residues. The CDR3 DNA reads TGCAGCGTTGGGCCAGGGACGTATGAGCAGTTCTTC. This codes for CSVGPGTYEQFF.

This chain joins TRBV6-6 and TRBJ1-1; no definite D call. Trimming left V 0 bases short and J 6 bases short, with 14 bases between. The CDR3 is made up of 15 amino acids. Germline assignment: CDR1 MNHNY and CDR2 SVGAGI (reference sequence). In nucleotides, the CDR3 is TGTGCCAGCAGTTACTCGTACCAAACGAGTGCTGAAGCTTTCTTT. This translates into CASSYSYQTSAEAFF.

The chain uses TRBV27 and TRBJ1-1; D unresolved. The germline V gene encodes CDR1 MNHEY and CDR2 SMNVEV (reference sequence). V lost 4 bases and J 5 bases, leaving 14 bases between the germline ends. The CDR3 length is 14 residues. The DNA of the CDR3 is TGTGCCAGCAGTTCCGGAGCAGGTGAGACTGAAGCTTTCTTT. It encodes CASSSGAGETEAFF.

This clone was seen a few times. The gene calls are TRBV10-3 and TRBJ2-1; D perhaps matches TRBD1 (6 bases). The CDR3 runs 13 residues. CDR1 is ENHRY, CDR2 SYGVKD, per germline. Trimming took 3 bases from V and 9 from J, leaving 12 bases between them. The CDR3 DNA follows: TGTGCCATCAGTGAAGTGAGGGGGAGTGAGCAGTTCTTC. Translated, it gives CAISEVRGSEQFF.